Detailed here is one TCR beta chain. V was pared by 4 bases and J by 1 base, with 5 bases of the junction left unmatched. CDR1 LNHNV and CDR2 YYDKDF come from the germline V gene (reference sequence). The length of the CDR3 is 15 residues. The data were obtained in a study of technical replicates of blood from a handful of donors. Sequenced by immunoSEQ multiplex PCR; TCRdb stores in-frame clones only, minus some. Among just over 60,000 clones listed, approximately 87% were seen once. The receptor was isolated from a human donor in good health. Some clones in this sample may be carry-over from other donors' samples. The chain links TRBV15 to TRBJ1-2; 8 bases align to TRBD1. Sequencing was performed on PBMCs. The CDR3 region is CATSTRQGINYGYTF. The CDR3 DNA follows: TGTGCCACCAGCACTAGACAGGGGATTAACTATGGCTACACCTTC.